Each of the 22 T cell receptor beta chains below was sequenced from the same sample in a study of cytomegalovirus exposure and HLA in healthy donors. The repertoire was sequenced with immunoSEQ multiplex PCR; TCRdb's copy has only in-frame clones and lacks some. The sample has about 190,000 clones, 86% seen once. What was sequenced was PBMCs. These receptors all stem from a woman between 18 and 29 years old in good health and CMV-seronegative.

Here the CDR3 DNA reads TGTGCCAGCAGCTTTAGTACCCCCTCAGGGGGAGACAATGAGCAGTTCTTC. Protein: CASSFSTPSGGDNEQFF. The J gene is TRBJ2-1, the V gene TRBV13; 7 bases align to TRBD1. V trimming: 3 bases; J trimming: 5 bases; junction bases outside the gene matches: 13. CDR3 length: 17 amino acids. Germline CDR1 and CDR2: PRHDT and FYEKMQ (reference sequence).

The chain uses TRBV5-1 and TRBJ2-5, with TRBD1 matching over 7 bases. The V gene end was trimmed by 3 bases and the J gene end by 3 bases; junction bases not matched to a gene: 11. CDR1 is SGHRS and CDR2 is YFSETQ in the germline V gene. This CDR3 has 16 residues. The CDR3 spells CASSSKPHQGEETQYF. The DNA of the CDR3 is TGCGCCAGCAGCTCCAAGCCACACCAGGGGGAAGAGACCCAGTACTTC.

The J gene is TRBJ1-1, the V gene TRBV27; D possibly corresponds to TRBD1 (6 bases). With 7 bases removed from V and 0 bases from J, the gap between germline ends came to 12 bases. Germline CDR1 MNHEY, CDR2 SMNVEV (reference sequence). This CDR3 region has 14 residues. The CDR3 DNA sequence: TGTGCCAGCAAATGGACAGAAATGAACACTGAAGCTTTCTTT. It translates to CASKWTEMNTEAFF.

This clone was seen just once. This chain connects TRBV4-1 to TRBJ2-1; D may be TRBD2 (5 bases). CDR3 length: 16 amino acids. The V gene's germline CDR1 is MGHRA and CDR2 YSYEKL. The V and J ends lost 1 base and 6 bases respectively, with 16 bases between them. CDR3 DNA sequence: TGCGCCAGCAGCCAAGGTCCCCGAGGGAAGGGCAATGAGCAGTTCTTC. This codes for CASSQGPRGKGNEQFF.

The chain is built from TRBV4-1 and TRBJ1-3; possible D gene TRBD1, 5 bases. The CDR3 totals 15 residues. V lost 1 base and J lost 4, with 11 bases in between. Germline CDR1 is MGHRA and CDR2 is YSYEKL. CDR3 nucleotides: TGCGCCAGCAGCCAAGGGTTGCAGGGAGGAAACACCATATATTTT. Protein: CASSQGLQGGNTIYF.

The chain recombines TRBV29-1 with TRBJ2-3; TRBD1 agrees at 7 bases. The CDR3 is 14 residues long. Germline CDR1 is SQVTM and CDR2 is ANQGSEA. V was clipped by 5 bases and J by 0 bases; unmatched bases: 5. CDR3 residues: CSVRTGSSTDTQYF. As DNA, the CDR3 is TGCAGCGTTCGGACAGGCTCTAGCACAGATACGCAGTATTTT.

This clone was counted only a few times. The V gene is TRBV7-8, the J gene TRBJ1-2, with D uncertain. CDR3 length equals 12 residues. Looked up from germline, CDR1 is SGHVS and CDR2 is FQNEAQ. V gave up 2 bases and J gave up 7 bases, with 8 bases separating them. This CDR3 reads CASSLRGGGYTF. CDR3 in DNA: TGTGCCAGCAGCTTACGAGGCGGTGGCTACACCTTC.

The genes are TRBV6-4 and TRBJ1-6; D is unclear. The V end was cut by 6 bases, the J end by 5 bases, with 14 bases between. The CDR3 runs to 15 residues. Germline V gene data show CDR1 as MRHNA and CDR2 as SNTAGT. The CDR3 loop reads CASRVGSNNNSPLHF. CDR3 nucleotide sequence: TGTGCCAGCAGGGTCGGGTCGAATAATAATTCACCCCTCCACTTT.

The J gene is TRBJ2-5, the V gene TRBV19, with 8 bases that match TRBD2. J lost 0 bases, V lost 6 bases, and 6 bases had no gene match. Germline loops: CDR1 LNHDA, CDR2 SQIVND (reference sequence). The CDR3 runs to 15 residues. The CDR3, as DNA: TGTGCCAGTAGCCCTGAACTAGCGGACCAAGAGACCCAGTACTTC. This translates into CASSPELADQETQYF.

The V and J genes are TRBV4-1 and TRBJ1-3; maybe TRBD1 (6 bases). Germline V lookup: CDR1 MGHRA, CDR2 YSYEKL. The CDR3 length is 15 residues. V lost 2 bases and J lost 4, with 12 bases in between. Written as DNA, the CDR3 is TGCGCCAGCAGCCAATCCGGCAGGGGAGGAAACACCATATATTTT. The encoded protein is CASSQSGRGGNTIYF.

The CDR3 DNA reads TGTGCCACCAGCAGAGATCGGGGAGGGGGGTTCGGCTCCTACGAGCAGTACTTC. Residues: CATSRDRGGGFGSYEQYF. This rearrangement joins TRBV15 to TRBJ2-7; D is perhaps TRBD2 (7 bases). The CDR3 contains 18 residues. Germline CDR1 is LNHNV and CDR2 is YYDKDF (reference sequence). Trimming took off 0 bases at V and 0 bases at J, with 18 bases between the two ends.

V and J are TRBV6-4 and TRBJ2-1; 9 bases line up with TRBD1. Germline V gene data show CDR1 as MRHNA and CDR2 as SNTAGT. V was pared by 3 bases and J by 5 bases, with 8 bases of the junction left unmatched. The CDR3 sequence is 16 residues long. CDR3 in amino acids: CASSETPGQGNNEQFF. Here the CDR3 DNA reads TGTGCCAGCAGTGAAACCCCGGGACAGGGCAACAATGAGCAGTTCTTC.

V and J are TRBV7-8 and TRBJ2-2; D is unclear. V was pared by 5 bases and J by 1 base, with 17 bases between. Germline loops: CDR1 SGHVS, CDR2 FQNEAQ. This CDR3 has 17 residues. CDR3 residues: CASSQPTSQVNTGELFF. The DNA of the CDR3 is TGTGCCAGCAGCCAACCTACCTCGCAGGTGAACACCGGGGAGCTGTTTTTT.

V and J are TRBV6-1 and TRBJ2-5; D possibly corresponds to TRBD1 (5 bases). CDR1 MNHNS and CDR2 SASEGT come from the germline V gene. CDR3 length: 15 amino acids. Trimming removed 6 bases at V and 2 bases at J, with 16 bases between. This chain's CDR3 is CASSKFGAPQETQYF. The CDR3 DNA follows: TGTGCCAGCAGCAAATTTGGGGCCCCTCAAGAGACCCAGTACTTC.

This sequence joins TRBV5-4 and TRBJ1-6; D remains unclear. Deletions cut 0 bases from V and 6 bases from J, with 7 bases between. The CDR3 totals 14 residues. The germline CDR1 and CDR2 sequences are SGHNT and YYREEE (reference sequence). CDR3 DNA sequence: TGTGCCAGCAGCTTGGGTACAGCTAATTCACCCCTCCACTTT. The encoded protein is CASSLGTANSPLHF. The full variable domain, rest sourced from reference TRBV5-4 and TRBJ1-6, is ETGVTQSPTHLIKTRGQQVTLRCSSQSGHNTVSWYQQALGQGPQFIFQYYREEENGRGNFPPRFSGLQFPNYSSELNVNALELDDSALYLCASSLGTANSPLHFGNGTRLTVT.

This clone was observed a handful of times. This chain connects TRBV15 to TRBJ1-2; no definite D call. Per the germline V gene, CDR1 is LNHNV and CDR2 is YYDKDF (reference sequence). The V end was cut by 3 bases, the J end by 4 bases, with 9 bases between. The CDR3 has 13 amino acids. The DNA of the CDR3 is TGTGCCACCAGCAGGGAGTGGTTCTATGGCTACACCTTC. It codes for CATSREWFYGYTF.

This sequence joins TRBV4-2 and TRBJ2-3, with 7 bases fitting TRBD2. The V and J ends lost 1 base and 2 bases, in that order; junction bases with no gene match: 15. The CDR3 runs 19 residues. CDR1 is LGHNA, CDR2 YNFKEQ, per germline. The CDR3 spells CASSQGTDAGSGDTDTQYF. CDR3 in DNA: TGTGCCAGCAGCCAAGGTACTGACGCGGGGAGCGGGGACACAGATACGCAGTATTTT.

CDR3 nucleotide sequence: TGCAGCGTTGGGATAGCCGGGCGGGGTCCGGAGTTCTTC. Amino acids: CSVGIAGRGPEFF. The V gene is TRBV29-1, the J gene TRBJ2-1; TRBD2 is a possible D gene (6 bases). The CDR3 totals 13 residues. Germline CDR1 and CDR2: SQVTM and ANQGSEA. The ends were cut back, 4 bases at V and 14 bases at J, with 21 bases in the middle.

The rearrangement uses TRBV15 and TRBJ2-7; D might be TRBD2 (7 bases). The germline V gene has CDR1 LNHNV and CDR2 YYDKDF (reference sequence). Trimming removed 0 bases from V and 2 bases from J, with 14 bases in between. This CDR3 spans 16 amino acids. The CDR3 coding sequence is TGTGCCACCAGCAGAGAACGGGGGGCGTACACCTACGAGCAGTACTTC. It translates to CATSRERGAYTYEQYF.

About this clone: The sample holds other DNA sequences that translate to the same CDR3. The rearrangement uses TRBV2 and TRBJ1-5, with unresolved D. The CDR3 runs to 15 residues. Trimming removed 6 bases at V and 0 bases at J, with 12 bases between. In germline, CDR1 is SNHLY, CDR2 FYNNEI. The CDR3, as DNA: TGTGCCAGCAGCGGAGACGGGTATAGCAATCAGCCCCAGCATTTT. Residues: CASSGDGYSNQPQHF.

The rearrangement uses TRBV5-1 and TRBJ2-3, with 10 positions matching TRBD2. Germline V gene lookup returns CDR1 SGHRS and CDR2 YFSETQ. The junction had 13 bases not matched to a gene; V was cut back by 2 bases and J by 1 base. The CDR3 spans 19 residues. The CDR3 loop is CASSFYGLAGAEGTDTQYF. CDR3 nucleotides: TGCGCCAGCAGCTTCTATGGTCTAGCGGGGGCTGAGGGCACAGATACGCAGTATTTT.

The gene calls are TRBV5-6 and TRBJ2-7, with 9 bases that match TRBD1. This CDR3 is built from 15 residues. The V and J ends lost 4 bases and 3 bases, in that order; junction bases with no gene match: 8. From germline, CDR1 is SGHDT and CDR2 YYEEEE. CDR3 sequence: CASSPSGQGIYEQYF. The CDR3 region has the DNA TGTGCCAGCAGCCCGTCAGGACAGGGGATCTACGAGCAGTACTTC.